The following is a TCR beta chain sequence with its context. Its antigen is not known. RNA fractions of 10%, 30% or 50% and about 19,000 to 1,100,000 sorted cells were the source of naive CD8 libraries. The data are from a study of molecular identifiers for immune sequencing clone quantification. Study-wide context: In the replicates, RNA derived from about 19,000 or 110,000 naive CD8 cells was divided into five parts, and four were sequenced. Study-level findings and limits: Over 97% of effector molecules, yet under 1% of naive-cell molecules, were held by clones above 20 RNA copies.

Listed TCR primers and previously described methods were used for bulk TCR libraries. Via MiXCR, TCRdb re-called the PCR reads, giving one row per CDR3 protein. The profile shows some 590,000 distinct CDR3 sequences, approximately 24% of them singletons. The TCR comes from a human donor in good health. Some libraries in this study had Jurkat cell RNA spiked in. The sample comprised naive CD8+ T cells from blood, with Jurkat cell RNA spiked in. Stated subset: FACS-sorted CD8+CD4-CCR7+CD45RA+ naive T cells.

The CDR3 reads CASSLAVTTSTDTQYF. The CDR3 nucleotides read TGTGCCAGCAGCTTAGCCGTAACCACTAGCACAGATACGCAGTATTTT. This chain joins TRBV13 and TRBJ2-3; D remains unclear. The germline V gene has CDR1 PRHDT and CDR2 FYEKMQ (reference sequence). The CDR3 runs 16 residues. Trimming took 1 base from V and 0 from J, leaving 11 bases between them.